Following are 20 T cell receptor beta chains from one sample sequenced in a study of T cells in lung cancer brain metastases. Some clones are missing from TCRdb's copy, which holds only in-frame ones; the method was immunoSEQ multiplex PCR. This sample has 5,600 or so clones, with roughly 82% found just once. Source material: tumor tissue from a brain metastasis. All receptors derive from a man aged 45 to 65 with non-small cell lung cancer that had spread to the brain.

The CDR3 protein is CASSLDRDYGYTF. As DNA, the CDR3 is TGTGCCAGCAGCCTCGACCGAGACTATGGCTACACCTTC. The chain carries TRBV7-9 and TRBJ1-2; D remains unclear. The V end was cut by 5 bases, the J end by 3 bases, with 10 bases between. The CDR3 sequence is 13 residues long. Germline CDR1 reads SEHNR; CDR2 reads FQNEAQ (reference sequence).

The gene calls are TRBV7-9 and TRBJ2-1, with D uncertain. The CDR3 totals 15 residues. V was pared by 4 bases and J by 2 bases, with 12 bases between. The germline CDR1 and CDR2 sequences are SEHNR and FQNEAQ (reference sequence). Here the CDR3 DNA reads TGTGCCAGCAGCTCCCCATGGGGTACCTACAATGAGCAGTTCTTC. Translated: CASSSPWGTYNEQFF.

The rearrangement joins TRBV7-9 to TRBJ1-2; D ambiguous. This CDR3 region has 12 residues. Germline V gene lookup returns CDR1 SEHNR and CDR2 FQNEAQ (reference sequence). V was shortened by 3 bases and J by 3 bases, with 5 bases between the two germline ends. In nucleotides, the CDR3 is TGTGCCAGCAGCTTTATGGACTATGGCTACACCTTC. It is translated as CASSFMDYGYTF.

V and J are TRBV7-3 and TRBJ1-6; unclear D gene. This CDR3 has 14 residues. V lost 5 bases to trimming and J lost 8 bases, with 13 bases between them. CDR1 SGHTA and CDR2 FQGTGA come from the germline V gene. DNA of the CDR3: TGTGCCAGCAGCGCCAACGCCATAGATTCACCCCTCCACTTT. Amino acids: CASSANAIDSPLHF.

In its sample, this clone was seen a few times. The chain combines TRBV4-2 with TRBJ1-2; maybe TRBD1 (5 bases). Germline lookup yields CDR1 LGHNA and CDR2 YNFKEQ. Trimming pared 2 bases from V and 3 bases from J, leaving 16 bases between. The CDR3 is made up of 16 amino acids. The CDR3 nucleotides read TGTGCCAGCAGCCAAATCAGTCGCAGGGCCGACTATGGCTACACCTTC. Its translation: CASSQISRRADYGYTF.

The V call is TRBV9, the J call TRBJ1-2; D is uncertain. This CDR3 spans 14 amino acids. Germline CDR1 SGDLS, CDR2 YYNGEE. V shed 4 bases and J shed 6 bases, with 16 bases lying between them. The CDR3: CASSTTQVAHGYTF. In nucleotides, the CDR3 is TGTGCCAGCAGCACCACCCAGGTCGCCCATGGCTACACCTTC.

This chain connects TRBV6-5 to TRBJ1-1; TRBD1 matches 11 bases. V lost 8 bases to trimming and J lost 2 bases; unmatched junction nucleotides: 4. The CDR3 length is 14 residues. Germline V CDR1 and CDR2: MNHEY, SVGAGI. DNA of the CDR3: TGTGCCAGCGAGGACAGGGGGCCCAACACTGAAGCTTTCTTT. Protein product: CASEDRGPNTEAFF.

CDR3 loop: CASSATGGAREKLFF. In DNA, the CDR3 is TGTGCCAGCAGTGCCACGGGGGGCGCACGCGAAAAACTGTTTTTT. The chain uses TRBV6-6 and TRBJ1-4; maybe TRBD1 (6 bases). Deletions cut 5 bases from V and 8 bases from J, with 18 bases between. CDR1 is MNHNY and CDR2 is SVGAGI in the germline V gene (reference sequence). This CDR3 region has 15 residues.

The chain has TRBV20-1 and TRBJ1-2; D perhaps matches TRBD1 (6 bases). The CDR3 length is 11 residues. Germline lookup yields CDR1 DFQATT and CDR2 SNEGSKA (reference sequence). V shed 6 bases and J shed 7 bases, with 12 bases lying between them. CDR3 protein: CSATRGTGYTF. The CDR3 region has the DNA TGCAGTGCCACGAGGGGGACTGGCTACACCTTC.

The chain carries TRBV2 and TRBJ1-1; the D gene is possibly TRBD1 (6 bases). This CDR3 is 14 amino acids long. Germline V CDR1 and CDR2: SNHLY, FYNNEI. Trimming took off 6 bases at V and 0 bases at J, with 11 bases between the two ends. The CDR3 DNA follows: TGTGCCAGCAGCGGTCAGGGGATGAACACTGAAGCTTTCTTT. Its translation is CASSGQGMNTEAFF.

Written as DNA, the CDR3 is TGCGCCAGCAGCCGAGAGCGGGGGGCGGGTAATGAAAAACTGTTTTTT. It yields the protein CASSRERGAGNEKLFF. The chain is built from TRBV4-1 and TRBJ1-4, with D tentatively TRBD1 (6 bases). Germline V gives CDR1 MGHRA, CDR2 YSYEKL. V shed 4 bases and J shed 4 bases, with 16 bases lying between them. This CDR3 contains 16 residues.

A few counts support this clone. V gene TRBV7-3 combines with J gene TRBJ1-6, with unresolved D. Germline V gene sequence: CDR1 SGHTA, CDR2 FQGTGA. CDR3 length: 13 residues. V was clipped by 3 bases and J by 7 bases, with 7 bases between them. CDR3 in amino acids: CASSFGSNSPLHF. The CDR3 nucleotides are TGTGCCAGCAGCTTCGGGTCGAATTCACCCCTCCACTTT. The entire variable domain, with the rest obtained from reference TRBV7-3 and TRBJ1-6, is as follows: GAGVSQTPSNKVTEKGKYVELRCDPISGHTALYWYRQSLGQGPEFLIYFQGTGAADDSGLPNDRFFAVRPEGSVSTLKIQRTERGDSAVYLCASSFGSNSPLHFGNGTRLTVT.

V and J are TRBV27 and TRBJ1-4, with 7 bases matching TRBD1. The CDR3 sequence is 17 residues long. In germline, CDR1 is MNHEY, CDR2 SMNVEV (reference sequence). Germline trimming cut 1 base from V and 11 bases from J; bases unmatched to any gene: 16. The CDR3 sequence: CASSLLAVGQDHEKLFF. The CDR3, as DNA: TGTGCCAGCAGTTTATTAGCCGTCGGACAGGACCACGAGAAACTGTTTTTT.

The chain recombines TRBV12-1 with TRBJ1-1; TRBD1, the D gene given by the table, was not confirmed from the DNA. TRBV12-1 is a documented pseudogene. The CDR3 has 16 amino acids. The CDR3 loop is CASSYTGTDKNTEAFF. Here the CDR3 DNA reads TGTGCCAGCAGCTACACCGGGACAGACAAGAACACTGAAGCTTTCTTT.

On this clone itself: At one end, the junction sequence differs from germline, possibly due to a read error. The J gene is TRBJ1-5, the V gene TRBV30, with D perhaps TRBD1 (5 bases). The CDR3 runs 13 residues. Germline CDR1 is GTSNPN and CDR2 is SVGIG (reference sequence). The CDR3 DNA reads as TGTGCCTGGAGTGGGACGGACAATCAGCTCCAGCATTTT. The encoded protein is CAWSGTDNQLQHF. The variable domain in full, with the rest retrieved from reference TRBV30 and TRBJ1-5, is SQTIHQWPATLVQPVGSPLSLECTVEGTSNPNLYWYRQAAGRGLQLLFYSVGIGQISSEVPQNLSASRPQDRQFILSSKKLLLSDSGFYLCAWSGTDNQLQHFGDGTRLSIL.

The rearrangement joins TRBV5-4 to TRBJ2-3; 15 nucleotides align to TRBD2. Trimming at V came to 3 bases and at J to 2 bases, leaving 7 bases not matched to a gene. This CDR3 contains 18 residues. Germline V CDR1 and CDR2: SGHNT, YYREEE (reference sequence). This chain's CDR3 is CASSSGTSGGRHTDTQYF. CDR3 coding DNA: TGTGCCAGCAGCTCGGGGACTAGCGGGGGGCGCCACACAGATACGCAGTATTTT.

The CDR3 protein is CASSFEETQYF. DNA for the CDR3: TGTGCCAGCAGCTTTGAAGAGACCCAGTACTTC. V usage is TRBV12-1 and J usage is TRBJ2-5. TRBV12-1 is a known pseudogene. The CDR3 has 11 amino acids.

The chain is built from TRBV9 and TRBJ2-7; 7 bases agree with TRBD1. The length of the CDR3 is 13 residues. The germline V gene encodes CDR1 SGDLS and CDR2 YYNGEE. Losses at the gene ends were 3 bases for V and 4 bases for J; bases not matched to a gene: 4. The CDR3 DNA sequence: TGTGCCAGCAGCGCGGGGACAGAGTACGAGCAGTACTTC. Amino acids: CASSAGTEYEQYF.

The chain links TRBV5-3 to TRBJ1-2, with D hard to call. TRBV5-3 is noted as an ORF with a role that remains uncertain. CDR3 size: 16 residues. The ends were cut back, 0 bases at V and 1 base at J, with 13 bases in the middle. CDR3 nucleotide sequence: TGTGCCAGAAGCTTGGGGCTACACGATTATAACTATGGCTACACCTTC. This translates into CARSLGLHDYNYGYTF.

The chain is built from TRBV29-1 and TRBJ2-3; D is tentatively TRBD1 or TRBD2 (5 bases each). This CDR3 is 13 amino acids long. CDR1 is SQVTM, CDR2 ANQGSEA, per germline. V gave up 8 bases and J gave up 2 bases, with 14 bases separating them. DNA of the CDR3: TGCAGCACTGGAGGCAGGGACACAGATACGCAGTATTTT. This codes for CSTGGRDTDTQYF.